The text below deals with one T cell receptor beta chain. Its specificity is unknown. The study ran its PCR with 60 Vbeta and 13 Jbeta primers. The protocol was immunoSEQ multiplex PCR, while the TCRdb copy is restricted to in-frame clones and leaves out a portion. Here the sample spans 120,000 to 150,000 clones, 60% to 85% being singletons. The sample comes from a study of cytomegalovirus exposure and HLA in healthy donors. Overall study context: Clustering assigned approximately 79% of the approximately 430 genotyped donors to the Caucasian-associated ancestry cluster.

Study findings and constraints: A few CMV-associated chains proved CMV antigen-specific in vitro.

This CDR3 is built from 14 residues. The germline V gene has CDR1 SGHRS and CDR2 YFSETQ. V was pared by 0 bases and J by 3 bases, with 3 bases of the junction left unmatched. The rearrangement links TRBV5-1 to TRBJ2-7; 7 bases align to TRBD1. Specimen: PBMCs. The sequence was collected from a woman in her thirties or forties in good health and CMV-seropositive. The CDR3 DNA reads TGCGCCAGCAGCTTGGCCTCAGGGGGCTACGAGCAGTACTTC. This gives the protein CASSLASGGYEQYF. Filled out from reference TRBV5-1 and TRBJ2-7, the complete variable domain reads KAGVTQTPRYLIKTRGQQVTLSCSPISGHRSVSWYQQTPGQGLQFLFEYFSETQRNKGNFPGRFSGRQFSNSRSEMNVSTLELGDSALYLCASSLASGGYEQYFGPGTRLTVT.